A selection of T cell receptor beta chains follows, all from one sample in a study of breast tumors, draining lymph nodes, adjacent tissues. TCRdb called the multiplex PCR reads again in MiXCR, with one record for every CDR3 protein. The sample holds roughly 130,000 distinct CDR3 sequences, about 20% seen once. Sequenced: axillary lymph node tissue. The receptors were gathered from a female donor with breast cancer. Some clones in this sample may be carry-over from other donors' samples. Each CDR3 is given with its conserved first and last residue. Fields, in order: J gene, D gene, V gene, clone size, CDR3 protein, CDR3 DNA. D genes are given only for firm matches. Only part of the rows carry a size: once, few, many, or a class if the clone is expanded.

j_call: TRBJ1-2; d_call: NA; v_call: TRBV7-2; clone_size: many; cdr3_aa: CASTYRFGANYGYTF; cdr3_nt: TGTGCCAGCACATACAGGTTCGGAGCTAACTATGGCTACACCTTC
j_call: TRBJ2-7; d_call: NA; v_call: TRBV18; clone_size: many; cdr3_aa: CASSPPSGREQYF; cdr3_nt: TGTGCCAGCTCACCACCGTCAGGGCGCGAGCAGTACTTC
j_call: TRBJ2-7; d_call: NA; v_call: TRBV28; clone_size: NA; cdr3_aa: CASVPPGPGEQYF; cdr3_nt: TGTGCCAGCGTGCCCCCAGGGCCAGGCGAGCAGTACTTC
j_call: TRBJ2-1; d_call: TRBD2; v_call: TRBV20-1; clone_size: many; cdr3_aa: CSARDQSGGNEQFF; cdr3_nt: TGCAGTGCTAGAGATCAGAGCGGGGGCAATGAGCAGTTCTTC
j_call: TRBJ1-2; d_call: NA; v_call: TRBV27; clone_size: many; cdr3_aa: CASHRVGGYTF; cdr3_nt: TGTGCCAGCCACAGGGTAGGTGGCTACACCTTC
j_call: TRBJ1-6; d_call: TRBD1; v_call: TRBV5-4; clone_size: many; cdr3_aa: CASSPATGKDSPLHF; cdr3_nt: TGTGCCAGCAGCCCCGCGACAGGGAAGGATTCACCCCTCCACTTT
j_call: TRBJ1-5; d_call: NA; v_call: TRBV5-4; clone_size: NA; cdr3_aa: CASSSADDNQPQHF; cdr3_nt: TGTGCCAGCAGCTCAGCAGATGACAATCAGCCCCAGCATTTT
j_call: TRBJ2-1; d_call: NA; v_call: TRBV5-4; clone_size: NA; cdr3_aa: CASSLYLASSYNEQFF; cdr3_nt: TGTGCCAGCAGCCTCTACCTAGCGAGCTCCTACAATGAGCAGTTCTTC
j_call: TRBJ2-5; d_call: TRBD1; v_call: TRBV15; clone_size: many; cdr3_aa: CATSKGQGLGETQYF; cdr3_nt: TGTGCCACCAGCAAAGGACAGGGGTTGGGAGAGACCCAGTACTTC
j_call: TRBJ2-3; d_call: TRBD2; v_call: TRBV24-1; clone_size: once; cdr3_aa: CATSGLAGVDTQYF; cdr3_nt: TGTGCCACCAGTGGTTTGGCGGGGGTAGATACGCAGTATTTT
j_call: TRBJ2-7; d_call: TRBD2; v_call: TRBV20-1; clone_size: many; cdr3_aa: CSARDWTSEHEQYF; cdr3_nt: TGCAGTGCTAGAGATTGGACTAGCGAACACGAGCAGTACTTC
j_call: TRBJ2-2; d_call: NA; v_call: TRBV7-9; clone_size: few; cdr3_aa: CASSPRAYTGELFF; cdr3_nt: TGTGCCAGCAGCCCCAGGGCCTACACCGGGGAGCTGTTTTTT
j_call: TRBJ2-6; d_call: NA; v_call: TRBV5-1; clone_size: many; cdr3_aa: CASSRAPGGANVLTF; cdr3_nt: TGCGCCAGCAGCCGAGCGCCTGGTGGGGCCAACGTCCTGACTTTC
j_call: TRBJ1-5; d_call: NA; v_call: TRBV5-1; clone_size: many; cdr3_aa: CASSPTDGSNQPQHF; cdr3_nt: TGCGCCAGCAGCCCCACCGACGGAAGCAATCAGCCCCAGCATTTT
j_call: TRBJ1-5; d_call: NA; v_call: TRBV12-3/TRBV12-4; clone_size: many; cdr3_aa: CASSLIRDQPQHF; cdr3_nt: TGTGCCAGCAGTCTTATTCGGGATCAGCCCCAGCATTTT
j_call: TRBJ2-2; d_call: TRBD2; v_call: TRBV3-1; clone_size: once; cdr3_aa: CASSPLAGAPTGELFF; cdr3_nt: TGTGCCAGCAGCCCACTAGCGGGGGCCCCCACCGGGGAGCTGTTTTTT
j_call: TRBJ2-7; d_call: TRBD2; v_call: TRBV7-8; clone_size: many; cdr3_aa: CASSLAASGISYEQYF; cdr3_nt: TGTGCCAGCAGCTTAGCGGCTAGCGGGATTTCCTACGAGCAGTACTTC
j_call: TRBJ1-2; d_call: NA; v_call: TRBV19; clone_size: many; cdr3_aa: CASTAGWYGYTF; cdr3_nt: TGTGCCAGTACGGCAGGGTGGTATGGCTACACCTTC
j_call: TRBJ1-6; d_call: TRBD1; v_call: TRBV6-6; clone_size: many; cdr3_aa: CASSYRDSGEGNSPLHF; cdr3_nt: TGTGCCAGCAGTTACCGGGACAGTGGAGAGGGTAATTCACCCCTCCACTTT
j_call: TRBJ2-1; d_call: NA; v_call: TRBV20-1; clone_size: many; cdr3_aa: CSAHRQLTSSYNEQFF; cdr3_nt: TGCAGTGCTCACCGACAGCTTACCAGCTCCTACAATGAGCAGTTCTTC
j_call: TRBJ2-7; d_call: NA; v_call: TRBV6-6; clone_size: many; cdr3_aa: CASQGRGNSYEQYF; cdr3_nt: TGTGCCAGCCAAGGTCGGGGCAACTCCTACGAGCAGTACTTC
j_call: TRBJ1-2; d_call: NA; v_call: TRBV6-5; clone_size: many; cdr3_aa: CASRGTGRYGYTF; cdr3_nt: TGTGCCAGCAGAGGTACAGGACGCTATGGCTACACCTTC
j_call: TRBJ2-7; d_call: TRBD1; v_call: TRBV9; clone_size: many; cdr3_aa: CASSGGQGPYEQYF; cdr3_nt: TGTGCCAGCAGCGGAGGACAGGGCCCCTACGAGCAGTACTTC
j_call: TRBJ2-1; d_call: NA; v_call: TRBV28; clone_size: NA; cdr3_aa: CASSSTLGNEQFF; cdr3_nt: TGTGCCAGCAGTTCCACGCTAGGCAATGAGCAGTTCTTC
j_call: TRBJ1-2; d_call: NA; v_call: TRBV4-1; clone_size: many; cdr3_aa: CASSQPPMNSGYGYTF; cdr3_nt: TGCGCCAGCAGCCAACCTCCCATGAACTCAGGCTATGGCTACACCTTC
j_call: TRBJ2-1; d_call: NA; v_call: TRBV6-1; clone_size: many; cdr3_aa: CASSEAGGWNEQFF; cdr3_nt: TGTGCCAGCAGTGAAGCGGGGGGCTGGAATGAGCAGTTCTTC
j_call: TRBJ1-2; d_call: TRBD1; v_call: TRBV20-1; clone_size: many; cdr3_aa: CSANPGQGNYGYTF; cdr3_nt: TGCAGTGCAAACCCGGGACAGGGTAACTATGGCTACACCTTC
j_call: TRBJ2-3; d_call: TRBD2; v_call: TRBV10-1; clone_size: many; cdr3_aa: CASSSGLAGMDTQYF; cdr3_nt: TGCGCCAGCAGTTCGGGACTAGCGGGAATGGATACGCAGTATTTT
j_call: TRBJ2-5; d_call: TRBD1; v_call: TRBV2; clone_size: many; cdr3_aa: CASSEDRGGETQYF; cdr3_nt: TGTGCCAGCAGTGAGGACAGGGGGGGTGAGACCCAGTACTTC
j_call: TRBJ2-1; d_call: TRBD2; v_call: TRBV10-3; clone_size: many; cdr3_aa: CAISVGGLAINEQFF; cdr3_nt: TGTGCCATCAGTGTAGGAGGACTAGCAATCAATGAGCAGTTCTTC
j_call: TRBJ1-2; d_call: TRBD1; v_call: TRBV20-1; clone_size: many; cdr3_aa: CSARGTGDYGYTF; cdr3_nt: TGCAGTGCTAGAGGGACAGGGGACTATGGCTACACCTTC
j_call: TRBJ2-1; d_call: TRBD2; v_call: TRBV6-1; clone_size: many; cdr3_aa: CASSSRGVSGSKGEQFF; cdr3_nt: TGTGCCAGCAGTTCCAGAGGGGTTAGCGGGAGCAAGGGTGAGCAGTTCTTC
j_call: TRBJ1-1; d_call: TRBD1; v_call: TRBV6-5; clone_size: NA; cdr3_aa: CASSGTGGPNTEAFF; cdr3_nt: TGTGCCAGCAGTGGAACAGGGGGCCCGAACACTGAAGCTTTCTTT
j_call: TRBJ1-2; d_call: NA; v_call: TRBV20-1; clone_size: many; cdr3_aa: CSAAGLGYTF; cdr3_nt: TGCAGTGCCGCAGGTCTTGGCTACACCTTC
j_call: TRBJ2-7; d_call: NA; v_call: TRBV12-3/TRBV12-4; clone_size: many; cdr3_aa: CASSRGPVNEQYF; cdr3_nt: TGTGCCAGCAGTAGGGGACCCGTTAACGAGCAGTACTTC
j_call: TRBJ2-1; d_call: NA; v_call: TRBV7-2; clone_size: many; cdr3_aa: CASSPFWGSGAEQFF; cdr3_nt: TGTGCCAGCAGCCCCTTCTGGGGTAGCGGCGCTGAGCAGTTCTTC
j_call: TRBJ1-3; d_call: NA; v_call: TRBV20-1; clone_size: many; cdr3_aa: CSASTGRDGNTIYF; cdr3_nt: TGCAGTGCTAGTACTGGCAGGGATGGAAACACCATATATTTT
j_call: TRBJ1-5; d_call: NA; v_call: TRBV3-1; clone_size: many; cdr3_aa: CASSQGRGYQPQHF; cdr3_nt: TGTGCCAGCAGCCAAGGCAGGGGCTATCAGCCCCAGCATTTT
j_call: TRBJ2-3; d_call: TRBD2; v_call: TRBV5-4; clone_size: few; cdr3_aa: CASSLGTSGVSDTQYF; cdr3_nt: TGTGCCAGCAGCTTGGGGACTAGCGGGGTCTCAGATACGCAGTATTTT
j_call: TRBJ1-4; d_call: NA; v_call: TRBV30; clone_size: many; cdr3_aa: CARRQVGDEKLFF; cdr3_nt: TGTGCCCGCAGACAGGTGGGGGATGAAAAACTGTTTTTT
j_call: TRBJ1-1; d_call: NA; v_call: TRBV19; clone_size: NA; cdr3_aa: CASSRRVWGETEAFF; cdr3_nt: TGTGCCAGTAGTAGACGTGTTTGGGGGGAAACTGAAGCTTTCTTT
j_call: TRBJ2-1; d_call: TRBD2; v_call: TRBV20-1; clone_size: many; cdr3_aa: CSASGRRGYNEQFF; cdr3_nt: TGCAGTGCTAGCGGGAGGAGGGGCTACAATGAGCAGTTCTTC
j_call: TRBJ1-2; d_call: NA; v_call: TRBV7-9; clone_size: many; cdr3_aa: CASSLVGGRGYTF; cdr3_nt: TGTGCCAGCAGCTTAGTTGGGGGGCGCGGCTACACCTTC
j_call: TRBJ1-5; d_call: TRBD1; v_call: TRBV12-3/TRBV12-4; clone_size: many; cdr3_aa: CASSLTGLPQHF; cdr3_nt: TGTGCCAGCAGTTTGACAGGGCTGCCCCAGCATTTT
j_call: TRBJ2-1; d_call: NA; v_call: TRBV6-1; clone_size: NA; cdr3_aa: CASSEFSGGSGNEQFF; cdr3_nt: TGTGCCAGCAGTGAATTCTCCGGGGGATCGGGGAATGAGCAGTTCTTC
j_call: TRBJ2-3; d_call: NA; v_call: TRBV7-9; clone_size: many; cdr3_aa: CASSSFAF; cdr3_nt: TGTGCCAGCAGCTCCTTCGCTTTT
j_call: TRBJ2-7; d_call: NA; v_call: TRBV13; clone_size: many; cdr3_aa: CASSLEGLGNRSYEQYF; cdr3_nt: TGTGCCAGCAGCTTAGAGGGGTTGGGCAACAGATCCTACGAGCAGTACTTC
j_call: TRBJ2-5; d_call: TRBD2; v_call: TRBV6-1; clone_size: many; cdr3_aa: CASTLLAGVGETQYF; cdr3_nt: TGTGCCAGCACCCTGCTAGCGGGGGTGGGCGAGACCCAGTACTTC
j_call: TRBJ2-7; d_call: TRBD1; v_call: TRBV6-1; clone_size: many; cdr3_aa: CASSPTGQLSYEQYF; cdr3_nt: TGTGCCAGCAGTCCGACGGGACAGCTCTCCTACGAGCAGTACTTC
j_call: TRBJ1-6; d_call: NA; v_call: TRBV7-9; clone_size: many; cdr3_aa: CASSFGGPMDNSPLHF; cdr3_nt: TGTGCCAGCAGCTTTGGGGGCCCCATGGATAATTCACCCCTCCACTTT
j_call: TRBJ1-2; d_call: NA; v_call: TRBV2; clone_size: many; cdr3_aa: CASSLGGSESYGYTF; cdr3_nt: TGTGCCAGCAGTCTAGGTGGCAGCGAGAGCTATGGCTACACCTTC
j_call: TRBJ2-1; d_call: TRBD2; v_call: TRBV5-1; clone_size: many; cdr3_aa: CASSEGLVINEQFF; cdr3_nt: TGCGCCAGCAGCGAGGGACTAGTGATCAATGAGCAGTTCTTC
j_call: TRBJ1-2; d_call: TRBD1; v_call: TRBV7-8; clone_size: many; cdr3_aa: CASSSPGQGPYGYTF; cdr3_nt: TGTGCCAGCAGCTCCCCGGGACAGGGCCCCTATGGCTACACCTTC
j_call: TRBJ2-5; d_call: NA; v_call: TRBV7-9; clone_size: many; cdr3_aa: CAILTGTMRTQYF; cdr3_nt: TGTGCCATCCTCACAGGTACCATGCGGACCCAGTACTTC
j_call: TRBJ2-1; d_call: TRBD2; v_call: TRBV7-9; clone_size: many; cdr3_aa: CASSPGPGGPIYNEQFF; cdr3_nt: TGTGCCAGCAGCCCTGGCCCGGGAGGGCCAATCTACAATGAGCAGTTCTTC
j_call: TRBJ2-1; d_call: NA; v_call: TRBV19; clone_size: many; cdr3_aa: CASSIGENNEQFF; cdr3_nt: TGTGCCAGTAGTATCGGGGAAAACAATGAGCAGTTCTTC
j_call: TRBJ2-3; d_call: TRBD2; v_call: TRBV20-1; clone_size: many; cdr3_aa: CSARHIPQTSGSDTQYF; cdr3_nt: TGCAGTGCTAGACACATACCGCAGACTAGCGGGTCAGATACGCAGTATTTT
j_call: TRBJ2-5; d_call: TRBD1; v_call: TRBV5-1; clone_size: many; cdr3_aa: CASSRDSQETQYF; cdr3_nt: TGTGCCAGCAGCCGGGACAGCCAAGAGACCCAGTACTTC
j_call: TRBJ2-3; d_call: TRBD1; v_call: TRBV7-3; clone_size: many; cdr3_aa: CASSPGQGLSYTQYF; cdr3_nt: TGTGCCAGCAGCCCAGGACAGGGGTTGTCATATACGCAGTATTTT
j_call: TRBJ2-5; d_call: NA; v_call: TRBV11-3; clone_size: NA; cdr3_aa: CASSLDQVEEETQYF; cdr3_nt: TGTGCCAGCAGCTTAGATCAGGTAGAGGAAGAGACCCAGTACTTC